Described below is a single TCR beta chain sequence and its context. Its antigen is unknown. The source of the sample is a study of T cell responses to AZD1222 COVID-19 vaccine. Study-wide results and limits: Baseline seropositivity occurred in only 5 to 7 AZD1222 recipients. Females outnumbered males among donors, who were mostly white British; clonal diversity was possibly underestimated.

Sequencing was performed with immunoSEQ multiplex PCR; in TCRdb, only in-frame clones are kept and a portion is missing. The sample holds roughly 190,000 clones; 90% to 95% are singletons and the top ten take 3.4%. Second doses were pooled across both intervals (about 4 or about 12 weeks). From germline, CDR1 is MGHRA and CDR2 YSYEKL. The CDR3 runs to 20 residues. V gave up 0 bases and J gave up 2 bases, with 23 bases separating them. The V and J genes are TRBV4-1 and TRBJ2-1; D tentatively reads TRBD1 or TRBD2 (5 bases each). Material: peripheral blood, obtained 28 days after the second AZD1222 dose. The TCR was taken from an adult who received the AZD1222 COVID-19 vaccine. This CDR3 is CASSQDPPKTGRAPYNEQFF. CDR3 DNA: TGCGCCAGCAGCCAAGATCCCCCGAAGACGGGGCGCGCCCCCTACAATGAGCAGTTCTTC.